This T cell receptor beta chain was profiled in a study of long-term antiretroviral therapy in people with HIV. An immunoSEQ assay, version v3.0, was performed at survey level. The method was immunoSEQ multiplex PCR; TCRdb's version includes in-frame clones alone and lacks a portion of them. This table holds tens of thousands of clones, around nine tenths found once. Trimming cost V 1 base and J 3 bases; bases outside gene matches: 2. The CDR3 loop spans 15 amino acids. The germline gives CDR1 MGHRA, CDR2 YSYEKL. The sequence was obtained from a man aged 18 to 29 with HIV. Sequenced material: unsorted PBMCs, taken 1.1 years after starting antiretroviral therapy. The rearrangement uses TRBV4-1 and TRBJ1-2; 10 bases map to TRBD1. CDR3 in amino acids: CASSQGQGADYGYTF. CDR3 nucleotides: TGCGCCAGCAGCCAAGGACAGGGGGCAGACTATGGCTACACCTTC.